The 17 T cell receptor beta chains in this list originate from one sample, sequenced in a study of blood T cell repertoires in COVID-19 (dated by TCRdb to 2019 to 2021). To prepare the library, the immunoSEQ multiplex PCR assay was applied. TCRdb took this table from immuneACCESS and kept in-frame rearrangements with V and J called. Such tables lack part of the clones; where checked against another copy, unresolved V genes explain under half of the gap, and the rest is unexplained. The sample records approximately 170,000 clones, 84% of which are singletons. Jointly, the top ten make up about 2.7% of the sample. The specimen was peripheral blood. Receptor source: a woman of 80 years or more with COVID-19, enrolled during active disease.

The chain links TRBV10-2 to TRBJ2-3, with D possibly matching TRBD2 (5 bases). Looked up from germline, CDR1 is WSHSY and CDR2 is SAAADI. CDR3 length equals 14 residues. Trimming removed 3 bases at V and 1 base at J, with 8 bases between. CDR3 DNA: TGCGCCAGCAGTGACGTTAGCGGCACAGATACGCAGTATTTT. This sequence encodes CASSDVSGTDTQYF.

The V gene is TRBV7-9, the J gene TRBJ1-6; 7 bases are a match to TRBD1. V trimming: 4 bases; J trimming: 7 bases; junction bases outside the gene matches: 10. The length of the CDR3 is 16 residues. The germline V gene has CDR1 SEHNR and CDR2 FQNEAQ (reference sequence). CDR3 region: CASSSSRGGGNSPLHF. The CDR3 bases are TGTGCCAGCAGCTCGTCTAGAGGGGGCGGCAATTCACCCCTCCACTTT.

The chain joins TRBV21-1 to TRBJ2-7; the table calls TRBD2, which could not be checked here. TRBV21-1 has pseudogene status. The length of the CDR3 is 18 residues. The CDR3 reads CASSTFGVTGTSCYEQYF. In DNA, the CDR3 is TGTGCCAGCAGCACATTTGGGGTTACCGGGACTAGCTGTTACGAGCAGTACTTC.

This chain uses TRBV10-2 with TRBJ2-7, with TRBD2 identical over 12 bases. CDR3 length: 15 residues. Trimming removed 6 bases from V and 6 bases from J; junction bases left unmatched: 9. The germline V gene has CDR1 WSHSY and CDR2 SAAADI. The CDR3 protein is CASRSGLAGSGEQYF. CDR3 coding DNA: TGCGCCAGCAGGTCCGGACTAGCGGGATCTGGCGAGCAGTACTTC.

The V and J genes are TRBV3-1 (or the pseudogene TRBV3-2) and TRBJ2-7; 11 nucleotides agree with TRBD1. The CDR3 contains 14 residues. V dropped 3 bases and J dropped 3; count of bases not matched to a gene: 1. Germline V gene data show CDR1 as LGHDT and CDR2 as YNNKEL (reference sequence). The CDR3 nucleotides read TGTGCCAGCAGCCAGGGACAGGGGGGCTACGAGCAGTACTTC. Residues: CASSQGQGGYEQYF.

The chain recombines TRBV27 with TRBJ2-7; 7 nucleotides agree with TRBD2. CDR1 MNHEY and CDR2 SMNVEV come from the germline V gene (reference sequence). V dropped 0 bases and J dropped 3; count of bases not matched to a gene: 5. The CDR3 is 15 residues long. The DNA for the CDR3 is TGTGCCAGCAGTTTATCGGTGGGAGGGCTCTACGAGCAGTACTTC. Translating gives CASSLSVGGLYEQYF.

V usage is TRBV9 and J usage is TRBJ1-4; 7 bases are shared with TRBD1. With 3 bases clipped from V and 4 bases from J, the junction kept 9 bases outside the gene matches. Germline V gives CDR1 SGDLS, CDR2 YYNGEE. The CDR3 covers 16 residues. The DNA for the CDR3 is TGTGCCAGCAGCGCGGACGGGACAGCGCTTAATGAAAAACTGTTTTTT. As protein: CASSADGTALNEKLFF.

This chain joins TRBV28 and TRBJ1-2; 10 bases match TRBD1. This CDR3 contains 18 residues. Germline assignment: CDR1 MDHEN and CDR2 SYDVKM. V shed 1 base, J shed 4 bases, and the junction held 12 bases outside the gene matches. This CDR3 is CASSLYLTGGALVYGYTF. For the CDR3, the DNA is TGTGCCAGCAGTTTATATCTGACAGGGGGCGCTTTGGTCTATGGCTACACCTTC.

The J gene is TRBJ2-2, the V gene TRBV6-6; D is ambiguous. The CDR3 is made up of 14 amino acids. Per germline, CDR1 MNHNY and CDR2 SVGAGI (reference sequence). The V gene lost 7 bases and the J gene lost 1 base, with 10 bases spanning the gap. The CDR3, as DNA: TGTGCCAGCAAAATATCACTGAACACCGGGGAGCTGTTTTTT. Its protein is CASKISLNTGELFF.

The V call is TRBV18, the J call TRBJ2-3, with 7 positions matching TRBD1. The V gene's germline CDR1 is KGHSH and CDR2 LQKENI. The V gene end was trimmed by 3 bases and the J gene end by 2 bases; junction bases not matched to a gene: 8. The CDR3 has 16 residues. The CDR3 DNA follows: TGTGCCAGCTCACCGCGGACAGGCCCTATCACAGATACGCAGTATTTT. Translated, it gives CASSPRTGPITDTQYF.

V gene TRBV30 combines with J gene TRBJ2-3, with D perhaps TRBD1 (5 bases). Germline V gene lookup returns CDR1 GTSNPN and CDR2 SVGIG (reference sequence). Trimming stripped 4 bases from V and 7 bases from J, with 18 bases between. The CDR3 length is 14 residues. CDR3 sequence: CAWTQGSGRNTQYF. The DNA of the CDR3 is TGTGCCTGGACCCAGGGTTCAGGGCGAAATACGCAGTATTTT.

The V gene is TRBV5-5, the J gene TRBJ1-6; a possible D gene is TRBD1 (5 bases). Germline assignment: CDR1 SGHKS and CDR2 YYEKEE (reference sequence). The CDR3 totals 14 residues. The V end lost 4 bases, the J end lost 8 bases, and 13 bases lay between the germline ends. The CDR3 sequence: CASSQIGGDSPLHF. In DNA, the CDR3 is TGTGCCAGCAGCCAAATCGGGGGGGATTCACCCCTCCACTTT.

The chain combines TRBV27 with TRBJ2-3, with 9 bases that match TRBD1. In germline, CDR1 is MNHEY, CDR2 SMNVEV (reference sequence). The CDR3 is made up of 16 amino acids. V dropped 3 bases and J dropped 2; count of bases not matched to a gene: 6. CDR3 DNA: TGTGCCAGCAGTTTGACAGGGGGAATGGTCACAGATACGCAGTATTTT. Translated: CASSLTGGMVTDTQYF.

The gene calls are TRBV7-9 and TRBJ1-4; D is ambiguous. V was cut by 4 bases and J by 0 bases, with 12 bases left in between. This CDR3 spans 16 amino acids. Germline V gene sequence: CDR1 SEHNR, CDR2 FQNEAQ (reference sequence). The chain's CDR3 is CASSSRGLATNEKLFF. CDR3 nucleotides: TGTGCCAGCAGCTCCCGCGGACTCGCAACTAATGAAAAACTGTTTTTT. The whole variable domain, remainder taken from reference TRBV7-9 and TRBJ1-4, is DTGVSQNPRHKITKRGQNVTFRCDPISEHNRLYWYRQTLGQGPEFLTYFQNEAQLEKSRLLSDRFSAERPKGSFSTLEIQRTEQGDSAMYLCASSSRGLATNEKLFFGSGTQLSVL.

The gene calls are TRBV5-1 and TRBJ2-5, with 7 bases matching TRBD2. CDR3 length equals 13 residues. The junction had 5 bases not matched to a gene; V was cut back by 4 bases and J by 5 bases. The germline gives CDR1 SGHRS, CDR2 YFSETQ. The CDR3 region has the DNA TGCGCCAGCAGCCGGGGACTATTCGAGACCCAGTACTTC. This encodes CASSRGLFETQYF.

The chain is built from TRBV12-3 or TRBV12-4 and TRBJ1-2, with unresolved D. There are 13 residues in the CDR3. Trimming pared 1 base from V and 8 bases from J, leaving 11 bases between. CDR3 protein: CASSLVPVRGYTF. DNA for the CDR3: TGTGCCAGCAGTTTAGTGCCCGTGCGAGGCTACACCTTC.

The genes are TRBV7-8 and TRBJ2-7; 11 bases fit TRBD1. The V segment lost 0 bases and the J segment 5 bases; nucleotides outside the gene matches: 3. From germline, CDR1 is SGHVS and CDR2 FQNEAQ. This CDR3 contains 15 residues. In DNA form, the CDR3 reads TGTGCCAGCAGCTTAGCCCGGACAGGGGGCAACGAGCAGTACTTC. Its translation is CASSLARTGGNEQYF.